Below are 29 T cell receptor beta chains sequenced from a single sample in a study of beta chain features in type 1 diabetes. Study-wide results and limits: People with Type 1 diabetes carried modestly yet significantly shorter TCRB CDR3s in all four CD4+ subsets.

The whole isolated RNA underwent reverse transcription, so sequencing captured expressed TCRB transcripts. Generated by immunoSEQ multiplex PCR, the TCRdb table keeps only in-frame clones and is missing some. Here the sample spans a few hundred thousand clones, over 8.5% being singletons. No cognate antigen is known for these TCRs. Sequenced material: central memory CD4+ T cells from blood. The receptor source for this set is a man aged 25 to 40 with type 1 diabetes.

This clone has more than one count but fewer than ten. This chain joins TRBV5-1 and TRBJ1-5, with D unclear. CDR3 length equals 15 residues. The germline CDR1 and CDR2 sequences are SGHRS and YFSETQ. Trimming cost V 0 bases and J 6 bases, with 13 bases left between them. Written as DNA, the CDR3 is TGCGCCAGCAGCTTGGAGGGTGAGTCCAGTCAGCCCCAGCATTTT. Translation: CASSLEGESSQPQHF.

This chain uses TRBV28 with TRBJ1-2; unclear D gene. The CDR3 length is 14 residues. Between the trimmed V and J ends, which lost 2 bases and 3 bases, there was a span of 10 bases. The V gene's germline CDR1 is MDHEN and CDR2 SYDVKM. CDR3 sequence reads: CASSLVDTYYGYTF. The DNA for the CDR3 is TGTGCCAGCAGTTTAGTAGACACCTACTATGGCTACACCTTC.

This rearrangement joins TRBV5-1 to TRBJ1-1, with 10 bases identical to TRBD1. V shed 4 bases and J 1 base; nucleotides not matched to a gene: 4. CDR1 and CDR2 (germline): SGHRS, YFSETQ. The CDR3 contains 15 residues. CDR3 DNA: TGCGCCAGCAGCCCGACAGGGGGCTGGAACACTGAAGCTTTCTTT. It codes for CASSPTGGWNTEAFF.

This clone has only a few counts. The V gene is TRBV6-5, the J gene TRBJ2-1; unclear D gene. The CDR3 runs 14 residues. CDR1 MNHEY and CDR2 SVGAGI come from the germline V gene. CDR3 region: CALTMLRFSNEQFF. The CDR3 DNA is TGTGCTTTGACGATGCTGAGGTTCAGCAATGAGCAGTTCTTC.

This clone has a handful of counts. This chain joins TRBV5-6 and TRBJ1-1, with 7 bases aligning to TRBD1. This CDR3 has 14 residues. Germline loops: CDR1 SGHDT, CDR2 YYEEEE. V lost 1 base and J lost 3; bases outside the gene matches: 3. DNA for the CDR3: TGTGCCAGCAGCTTGCTTCAGGGGGACACTGAAGCTTTCTTT. Protein product: CASSLLQGDTEAFF.

This clone was detected a few times. V gene TRBV6-6 combines with J gene TRBJ1-4; D may be TRBD1 (6 bases). Looked up from germline, CDR1 is MNHNY and CDR2 is SVGAGI (reference sequence). The ends were cut back, 5 bases at V and 0 bases at J, with 10 bases in the middle. This CDR3 is built from 15 residues. CDR3 residues: CASSPGQTTNEKLFF. The CDR3 coding sequence is TGTGCCAGCAGTCCAGGACAGACAACTAATGAAAAACTGTTTTTT.

This clone showed up just a few times. This chain joins TRBV7-9 and TRBJ2-1; 7 bases are shared with TRBD1. V trimming: 0 bases; J trimming: 8 bases; junction bases outside the gene matches: 1. The germline V gene encodes CDR1 SEHNR and CDR2 FQNEAQ (reference sequence). The CDR3 runs to 13 residues. CDR3 coding DNA: TGTGCCAGCAGCTTAGCAGGGGGCGATGAGCAGTTCTTC. Amino acids: CASSLAGGDEQFF.

The chain joins TRBV13 to TRBJ2-3, with a tentative D call TRBD2 (6 bases). Trimming removed 5 bases at V and 6 bases at J, with 18 bases between. The CDR3 extends over 15 amino acids. Germline CDR1 is PRHDT and CDR2 is FYEKMQ (reference sequence). The DNA of the CDR3 is TGTGCCAGCAGCCATCGGGGCGGGATGGGGGATACGCAGTATTTT. Its protein product is CASSHRGGMGDTQYF.

This clone was seen a few times. The chain joins TRBV29-1 to TRBJ2-3; 10 nucleotides line up with TRBD2. Germline V gene sequence: CDR1 SQVTM, CDR2 ANQGSEA. Trimming cost V 4 bases and J 10 bases; bases outside gene matches: 11. The CDR3 covers 14 residues. Written as DNA, the CDR3 is TGCAGCGTTGGGGCTAGCGGGAGAGAGATTGCGCAGTATTTT. This translates into CSVGASGREIAQYF.

This clone turned up a few times. The chain links TRBV29-1 to TRBJ1-5, with TRBD1 identical over 7 bases. CDR1 and CDR2 from the germline V gene are SQVTM and ANQGSEA. The CDR3 is 14 amino acids. The V gene end was trimmed by 5 bases and the J gene end by 0 bases; junction bases not matched to a gene: 4. The CDR3 protein is CSVRTGPSNQPQHF. CDR3 in DNA: TGCAGCGTTCGGACAGGACCTAGCAATCAGCCCCAGCATTTT.

The chain is built from TRBV30 and TRBJ2-7; the D call may be TRBD1 or TRBD2 (6 bases each). The germline V gene encodes CDR1 GTSNPN and CDR2 SVGIG (reference sequence). V lost 1 base to trimming and J lost 7 bases, with 11 bases between them. The CDR3 covers 12 residues. CDR3 coding DNA: TGTGCCTGGAGTGCGGGGGCGAGGGAGCAGTACTTC. Its protein product is CAWSAGAREQYF.

This clone has just a few counts. This chain connects TRBV27 to TRBJ1-5, with D unresolved. Germline lookup yields CDR1 MNHEY and CDR2 SMNVEV (reference sequence). This CDR3 is built from 16 residues. V was shortened by 8 bases and J by 6 bases, with 23 bases between the two germline ends. The CDR3 loop reads CASGPWNRPGGQPQHF. The CDR3, as DNA: TGTGCCAGCGGCCCATGGAATAGGCCGGGAGGTCAGCCCCAGCATTTT.

This clone has only a few counts. The genes are TRBV11-2 and TRBJ2-7; 8 nucleotides match TRBD1. The germline gives CDR1 SGHAT, CDR2 FQNNGV. Trimming at V came to 6 bases and at J to 3 bases, leaving 10 bases not matched to a gene. This CDR3 has 15 residues. CDR3 protein: CASRPPGTGDYEQYF. Here the CDR3 DNA reads TGTGCCAGCAGACCCCCCGGGACAGGAGACTACGAGCAGTACTTC.

The chain joins TRBV6-6 to TRBJ2-4, with D possibly matching TRBD2 (7 bases). V was clipped by 5 bases and J by 0 bases, with 14 bases between them. Germline lookup yields CDR1 MNHNY and CDR2 SVGAGI (reference sequence). This CDR3 is built from 16 residues. The CDR3, as DNA: TGTGCCAGCAGTCATGGGGGGGGCCGAGCCAAAAACATTCAGTACTTC. Translating gives CASSHGGGRAKNIQYF.

This sequence joins TRBV28 and TRBJ2-7; TRBD1 matches at 7 bases. The junction had 10 bases not matched to a gene; V was cut back by 5 bases and J by 0 bases. Germline loops: CDR1 MDHEN, CDR2 SYDVKM. The CDR3 has 16 amino acids. The DNA of the CDR3 is TGTGCCAGCAGTCCCTCCGGAGCAGGGGGCTCCTACGAGCAGTACTTC. This sequence encodes CASSPSGAGGSYEQYF.

The J gene is TRBJ1-1, the V gene TRBV7-9, with D possibly matching TRBD1 (5 bases). Germline loops: CDR1 SEHNR, CDR2 FQNEAQ (reference sequence). CDR3 size: 16 residues. V was cut by 5 bases and J by 4 bases, with 20 bases left in between. CDR3 DNA sequence: TGTGCCAGCAGCCCCAGCCAAGGGTTAGGGGTCACTGAAGCTTTCTTT. It codes for CASSPSQGLGVTEAFF.

The genes are TRBV6-6 and TRBJ2-5; TRBD1 matches at 8 bases. Germline V gene lookup returns CDR1 MNHNY and CDR2 SVGAGI (reference sequence). V gave up 0 bases and J gave up 5 bases; unmatched junction bases: 2. This CDR3 has 14 amino acids. The CDR3 sequence: CASSYSTGVETQYF. The DNA of the CDR3 is TGTGCCAGCAGTTACTCGACAGGGGTGGAGACCCAGTACTTC.

This clone has a handful of counts. The junction departs from the called germline gene at one end, perhaps through a read error. The chain joins TRBV4-1 to TRBJ2-7; D is unresolved. Germline CDR1 MGHRA, CDR2 YSYEKL. CDR3 length: 14 residues. The CDR3 nucleotides read TGTGCCAGCAGCCAGGAAACTGGAGTCGGAGAGCAGTACTTC. It yields the protein CASSQETGVGEQYF.

This clone occurred a few times. The chain employs TRBV7-9 and TRBJ2-1, with 12 bases that match TRBD2. Germline V CDR1 and CDR2: SEHNR, FQNEAQ (reference sequence). CDR3 length equals 14 residues. Unmatched junction bases numbered 5, after V lost 5 bases and J lost 9 bases. The CDR3 DNA reads as TGTGCCAGCAGCCAAGTGGGACTAGCGGGTGAGCAGTTCTTC. Amino acid sequence: CASSQVGLAGEQFF.

In this sample, this clone turned up many times. This same CDR3 is encoded by further DNA sequences in the sample. The chain joins TRBV18 to TRBJ1-2; D ambiguous. CDR3 length equals 11 residues. Looked up from germline, CDR1 is KGHSH and CDR2 is LQKENI. V lost 2 bases and J lost 6, with 4 bases in between. Written as DNA, the CDR3 is TGTGCCAGCTCACCAGGGGATGGCTACACCTTC. This sequence encodes CASSPGDGYTF.

At least ten counts were recorded for this clone. The rearrangement links TRBV15 to TRBJ2-5; no clear D. The CDR3 runs to 13 residues. CDR1 and CDR2 from the germline V gene are LNHNV and YYDKDF (reference sequence). Trimming shortened V by 1 base and J by 9 bases, and 12 bases separated the two germline ends. In DNA form, the CDR3 reads TGTGCCACCAGCAGAGGTAAAGGGTGGTCCCAGTACTTC. Translation: CATSRGKGWSQYF.

This chain uses TRBV4-1 with TRBJ1-1; D remains ambiguous. V gave up 4 bases and J gave up 1 base, with 10 bases separating them. The CDR3 extends over 14 amino acids. Germline CDR1 reads MGHRA; CDR2 reads YSYEKL. This chain's CDR3 is CASSRPTENTEAFF. For the CDR3, the DNA is TGCGCCAGCAGCCGACCGACGGAGAACACTGAAGCTTTCTTT.

This clone was counted between two and nine times. The CDR3 nucleotides are TGTGCCAGCACTGACAGGGAGAAAGGAAACATTCAGTACTTC. It translates to CASTDREKGNIQYF. This sequence joins TRBV28 and TRBJ2-4; 7 nucleotides agree with TRBD1. This CDR3 contains 14 residues. J was trimmed by 6 bases and V by 7 bases; bases with no gene match: 9. The germline V gene encodes CDR1 MDHEN and CDR2 SYDVKM. Complete variable domain (other parts from reference TRBV28 and TRBJ2-4): DVKVTQSSRYLVKRTGEKVFLECVQDMDHENMFWYRQDPGLGLRLIYFSYDVKMKEKGDIPEGYSVSREKKERFSLILESASTNQTSMYLCASTDREKGNIQYFGAGTRLSVL.

J is TRBJ2-1 and V is TRBV4-2; TRBD2 is a possible D gene (6 bases). Trimming shortened V by 3 bases and J by 16 bases, and 16 bases separated the two germline ends. CDR3 length: 12 amino acids. Germline values: CDR1 LGHNA, CDR2 YNFKEQ. The CDR3 DNA follows: TGTGCCAGCAGCCATCCATGGACTAACCGCTTCTTC. As protein: CASSHPWTNRFF.

This clone appeared a few times. V and J are TRBV7-2 and TRBJ2-1, with 7 bases that match TRBD2. V trimming: 5 bases; J trimming: 9 bases; junction bases outside the gene matches: 10. Germline values: CDR1 SGHTA, CDR2 FQGNSA. The CDR3 consists of 14 residues. CDR3 amino acids: CASSVPGLPSEQFF. The CDR3 DNA reads TGTGCCAGCAGCGTACCGGGACTACCGAGTGAGCAGTTCTTC.

The chain links TRBV5-1 to TRBJ1-5, with a tentative D call TRBD1 (6 bases). The V gene lost 0 bases and the J gene lost 2 bases, with 12 bases spanning the gap. This CDR3 contains 16 residues. CDR1 is SGHRS and CDR2 is YFSETQ in the germline V gene. CDR3 in amino acids: CASSLGTDGGNQPQHF. The DNA for the CDR3 is TGCGCCAGCAGCTTGGGGACAGATGGAGGCAATCAGCCCCAGCATTTT.

This clone has a count of ten or more. V gene TRBV23-1 combines with J gene TRBJ2-5; D could derive from TRBD1 or TRBD2 (5 bases each). TRBV23-1 is sorted into the ORF group, with uncertain function. V gave up 2 bases and J gave up 4 bases, with 17 bases separating them. The CDR3 length is 16 residues. CDR3 coding DNA: TGCGCCAGCAGTCAAAATGTGGGGGAGTCAGGAGAGACCCAGTACTTC. This encodes CASSQNVGESGETQYF.

This clone was counted ten times or more. The chain carries TRBV23-1 and TRBJ2-5; D call uncertain. TRBV23-1 is flagged as an ORF with uncertain function. The CDR3 totals 13 residues. Trimming took 1 base from V and 3 from J, leaving 6 bases between them. The CDR3: CASSQWTKETQYF. CDR3 nucleotide sequence: TGCGCCAGCAGTCAATGGACGAAAGAGACCCAGTACTTC.

This sequence joins TRBV5-1 and TRBJ1-3; no reliable D call. The CDR3 runs to 15 residues. Germline V gene lookup returns CDR1 SGHRS and CDR2 YFSETQ. V gave up 4 bases and J gave up 0 bases, with 11 bases separating them. The CDR3, as DNA: TGCGCCAGCAGCCCCGGTGGGGACTCTGGAAACACCATATATTTT. Amino acid sequence: CASSPGGDSGNTIYF.